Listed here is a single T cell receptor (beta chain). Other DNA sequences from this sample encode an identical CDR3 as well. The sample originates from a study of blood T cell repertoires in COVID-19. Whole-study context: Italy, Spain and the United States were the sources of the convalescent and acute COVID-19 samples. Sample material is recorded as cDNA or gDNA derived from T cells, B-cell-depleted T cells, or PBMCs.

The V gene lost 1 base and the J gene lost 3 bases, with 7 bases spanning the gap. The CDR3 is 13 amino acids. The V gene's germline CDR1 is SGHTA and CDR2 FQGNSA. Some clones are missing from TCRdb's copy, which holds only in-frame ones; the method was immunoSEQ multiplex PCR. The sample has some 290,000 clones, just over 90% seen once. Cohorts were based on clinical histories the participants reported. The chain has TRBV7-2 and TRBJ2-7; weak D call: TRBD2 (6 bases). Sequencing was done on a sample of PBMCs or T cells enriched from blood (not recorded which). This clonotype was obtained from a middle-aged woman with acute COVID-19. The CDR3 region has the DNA TGTGCCAGCAGCTTAGAGGGAGGCTACGAGCAGTACTTC. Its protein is CASSLEGGYEQYF.